This entry lists 6 T cell receptor beta chains sequenced from one sample in a study of blood T cell repertoires in COVID-19. TCRdb keeps only in-frame clones here, not all; method: immunoSEQ multiplex PCR. The sample shows approximately 210,000 clones, about 84% of them seen only once. Sequencing input: peripheral blood. All receptors derive from a woman of 80 years or more with COVID-19, enrolled during active disease.

The chain employs TRBV5-1 and TRBJ1-6; 8 bases align to TRBD1. This CDR3 region has 16 residues. The germline CDR1 and CDR2 sequences are SGHRS and YFSETQ. After removal of 3 bases from V and 6 bases from J, the junction contained 8 bases not matched to a gene. The CDR3 is CASSSTGTGSNSPLHF. For the CDR3, the DNA is TGCGCCAGCAGCTCAACCGGGACAGGCTCTAATTCACCCCTCCACTTT.

The chain joins TRBV27 to TRBJ2-4, with D possibly being TRBD2 (6 bases). The CDR3 is 17 amino acids. Germline V lookup: CDR1 MNHEY, CDR2 SMNVEV (reference sequence). The germline V and J ends were trimmed by 5 bases and 6 bases, with 23 bases remaining between them. CDR3 amino acids: CASSPTDGGEFLNIQYF. CDR3 sequence (DNA): TGTGCCAGCAGTCCCACGGACGGAGGGGAGTTCTTAAACATTCAGTACTTC.

The rearrangement links TRBV28 to TRBJ1-4, with 7 bases lining up with TRBD1. The V gene's germline CDR1 is MDHEN and CDR2 SYDVKM. The V and J ends lost 7 bases and 6 bases, in that order; junction bases with no gene match: 8. This CDR3 is 14 amino acids long. The CDR3: CASKPTGADEKLFF. The CDR3 region has the DNA TGTGCCAGCAAACCAACAGGGGCGGATGAAAAACTGTTTTTT. Using reference TRBV28 and TRBJ1-4 for the parts outside the CDR3, the full variable domain is DVKVTQSSRYLVKRTGEKVFLECVQDMDHENMFWYRQDPGLGLRLIYFSYDVKMKEKGDIPEGYSVSREKKERFSLILESASTNQTSMYLCASKPTGADEKLFFGSGTQLSVL.

The chain combines TRBV2 with TRBJ1-6, with 8 positions matching TRBD1. Per germline, CDR1 SNHLY and CDR2 FYNNEI. V shed 3 bases and J 9 bases; nucleotides not matched to a gene: 4. CDR3 length equals 14 residues. The CDR3 DNA is TGTGCCAGCAGTGATGACAGGGGTCCTTCACCCCTCCACTTT. Protein sequence: CASSDDRGPSPLHF.

The rearrangement uses TRBV28 and TRBJ2-2; TRBD2 matches 7 bases. Germline lookup yields CDR1 MDHEN and CDR2 SYDVKM. The V segment lost 11 bases and the J segment 6 bases; nucleotides outside the gene matches: 12. The CDR3 totals 14 residues. The CDR3 reads CAGQDSGRAGELFF. The CDR3 DNA reads TGTGCCGGGCAGGACTCAGGGAGGGCCGGGGAGCTGTTTTTT. Drawing the rest from reference TRBV28 and TRBJ2-2, the complete variable domain is DVKVTQSSRYLVKRTGEKVFLECVQDMDHENMFWYRQDPGLGLRLIYFSYDVKMKEKGDIPEGYSVSREKKERFSLILESASTNQTSMYLCAGQDSGRAGELFFGEGSRLTVL.

The CDR3 spells CASSLASRQPQHF. The CDR3 bases are TGTGCCAGCAGCTTAGCGTCCCGTCAGCCCCAGCATTTT. The chain employs TRBV7-8 and TRBJ1-5; unclear D gene. Germline CDR1 and CDR2: SGHVS and FQNEAQ. V lost 0 bases to trimming and J lost 6 bases, with 6 bases between them. CDR3 length: 13 residues. Filled out from reference TRBV7-8 and TRBJ1-5, the complete variable domain reads GAGVSQSPRYKVAKRGQDVALRCDPISGHVSLFWYQQALGQGPEFLTYFQNEAQLDKSGLPSDRFFAERPEGSVSTLKIQRTQQEDSAVYLCASSLASRQPQHFGDGTRLSIL.